This is a list of T cell receptor beta chains from one sample in a study of T cells in Graves' hyperthyroidism and ophthalmopathy. From the multiplex PCR reads, TCRdb called clonotypes with MiXCR, one entry per CDR3 protein. Among about 770,000 distinct CDR3 sequences listed, approximately 18% were seen once. Sequenced input: blood. All receptors derive from a woman between 50 and 59 years old with Graves' hyperthyroidism that later progressed to Graves' ophthalmopathy. Each CDR3 is given with its conserved first and last residue. A D gene is named only where the DNA matches it firmly. Only some rows state a clone size, as once, few, many or a class for expanded clones.

V gene: TRBV7-6
D gene: -
clone size: -
J gene: TRBJ2-7
CDR3 DNA: TGTGCCAGCAGCGGACCCTTGGCCTACGAGCAGTACTTC
CDR3 protein: CASSGPLAYEQYF

V gene: TRBV5-1
D gene: -
clone size: -
J gene: TRBJ2-2
CDR3 DNA: TGCGCCAGCAGCAACGGGACAAGAGACACCGGGGAGCTGTTTTTT
CDR3 protein: CASSNGTRDTGELFF

V gene: TRBV11-2
D gene: TRBD1
clone size: many
J gene: TRBJ1-3
CDR3 DNA: TGTGCCAGCAGCCACGGGACAGCTACCCGCTCTGGAAACACCATATATTTT
CDR3 protein: CASSHGTATRSGNTIYF

V gene: TRBV20-1
D gene: TRBD1
clone size: -
J gene: TRBJ1-2
CDR3 DNA: TGCAGTGCTCCCGGGACAGGGATGAGGCTCGATGGCTACACCTTC
CDR3 protein: CSAPGTGMRLDGYTF

V gene: TRBV18
D gene: -
clone size: many
J gene: TRBJ2-4
CDR3 DNA: TGTGCCAGCTCACCAGAGGGGGGGTCCAAAAACATTCAGTACTTC
CDR3 protein: CASSPEGGSKNIQYF

V gene: TRBV5-6
D gene: TRBD1
clone size: few
J gene: TRBJ2-7
CDR3 DNA: TGTGCCAGCAGCTCAACAGGGGGCGCCGGCTACGAGCAGTACTTC
CDR3 protein: CASSSTGGAGYEQYF

V gene: TRBV10-3
D gene: -
clone size: -
J gene: TRBJ1-1
CDR3 DNA: TGTGCCATCAGGATAGGGGGGACTGAAGCTTTCTTT
CDR3 protein: CAIRIGGTEAFF

V gene: TRBV11-3
D gene: TRBD1
clone size: -
J gene: TRBJ1-1
CDR3 DNA: TGTGCCAGCAGCTTGGGACAGCCACCAAACACTGAAGCTTTCTTT
CDR3 protein: CASSLGQPPNTEAFF

V gene: TRBV19
D gene: -
clone size: -
J gene: TRBJ1-4
CDR3 DNA: TGTGCCAGTTGGGGGGAGAAGGGAGAAGCCTCAACTGATGAAAAACTGTTTTTT
CDR3 protein: CASWGEKGEASTDEKLFF

V gene: TRBV18
D gene: -
clone size: many
J gene: TRBJ1-2
CDR3 DNA: TGTGCCAGCTCCGTGGCTAGGGACGGCTACACCTTC
CDR3 protein: CASSVARDGYTF

V gene: TRBV10-2
D gene: -
clone size: few
J gene: TRBJ1-1
CDR3 DNA: TGCGCCAGCGGGAGCCAGGGGAACACTGAAGCTTTCTTT
CDR3 protein: CASGSQGNTEAFF

V gene: TRBV6-1
D gene: -
clone size: many
J gene: TRBJ1-2
CDR3 DNA: TGTGCCATCGCGTCGGGCAGGGACTATGGCTACACCTTC
CDR3 protein: CAIASGRDYGYTF

V gene: TRBV6-2/TRBV6-3
D gene: TRBD1
clone size: -
J gene: TRBJ1-5
CDR3 DNA: TGTGCCAGCAGCCGCGAGGGACAGCGCAATCAGCCCCAGCATTTT
CDR3 protein: CASSREGQRNQPQHF

V gene: TRBV4-1
D gene: TRBD1
clone size: -
J gene: TRBJ1-2
CDR3 DNA: TGCGCCAGCAGCCAGGAGACAGGGGGTAAGGGCTATGGCTACACCTTC
CDR3 protein: CASSQETGGKGYGYTF

V gene: TRBV5-1
D gene: TRBD2
clone size: few
J gene: TRBJ2-1
CDR3 DNA: TGCGCCAGCAGCATGGGACTAGCGGGGGGCGTTAGCTCCTACAATGAGCAGTTCTTC
CDR3 protein: CASSMGLAGGVSSYNEQFF

V gene: TRBV9
D gene: -
clone size: -
J gene: TRBJ1-2
CDR3 DNA: TGTGCCAGCAGCGTAGAGTCTGGGGTGGGGACACCCAATGGCTACACCTTC
CDR3 protein: CASSVESGVGTPNGYTF

V gene: TRBV7-3
D gene: -
clone size: many
J gene: TRBJ2-5
CDR3 DNA: TGTGCCAGCAGCTCCTCCCCCCAAGAGACCCAGTACTTC
CDR3 protein: CASSSSPQETQYF

V gene: TRBV3-1
D gene: TRBD1
clone size: many
J gene: TRBJ1-1
CDR3 DNA: TGTGCCAGCAGCCAACCGGGACAGATGAACACTGAAGCTTTCTTT
CDR3 protein: CASSQPGQMNTEAFF

V gene: TRBV9
D gene: TRBD1
clone size: many
J gene: TRBJ1-1
CDR3 DNA: TGTGCCAGCAGAGCTATCGACAGGGCGACTGAAGCTTTCTTT
CDR3 protein: CASRAIDRATEAFF

V gene: TRBV20-1
D gene: TRBD2
clone size: few
J gene: TRBJ2-5
CDR3 DNA: TGCAGTCCATATAGGCTAGCGGGGGGGACAGAGACCCAGTACTTC
CDR3 protein: CSPYRLAGGTETQYF

V gene: TRBV3-1
D gene: TRBD2
clone size: few
J gene: TRBJ2-3
CDR3 DNA: TGTGCCAGCAGCCCATCCCGGACTAGTATGGCAGATACGCAGTATTTT
CDR3 protein: CASSPSRTSMADTQYF

V gene: TRBV27
D gene: -
clone size: many
J gene: TRBJ1-1
CDR3 DNA: TGTGCCAGCAGTTTAAGTGGTGGGGGGCTAAAAGCTTTCTTT
CDR3 protein: CASSLSGGGLKAFF

V gene: TRBV19
D gene: TRBD2
clone size: many
J gene: TRBJ2-3
CDR3 DNA: TGTGCCAGTAGTCCCCGGACTAGCGGGGGAGATACGCAGTATTTT
CDR3 protein: CASSPRTSGGDTQYF

V gene: TRBV2
D gene: -
clone size: -
J gene: TRBJ1-5
CDR3 DNA: TGTGCCAGCAGCCCGGACAGCGTAAATCAGCCCCAGCATTTT
CDR3 protein: CASSPDSVNQPQHF

V gene: TRBV6-2/TRBV6-3
D gene: TRBD1
clone size: few
J gene: TRBJ1-5
CDR3 DNA: TGTGCCAGCACCAAATTCAGGGGGCTTCAGCCCCAGCATTTT
CDR3 protein: CASTKFRGLQPQHF

V gene: TRBV6-2/TRBV6-3
D gene: -
clone size: many
J gene: TRBJ2-1
CDR3 DNA: TGTGCCAGCAGTCCGGGGTGGAGGGGTGGCAATGAGCAGTTCTTC
CDR3 protein: CASSPGWRGGNEQFF

V gene: TRBV30
D gene: TRBD2
clone size: -
J gene: TRBJ2-3
CDR3 DNA: TGTGCCTGGATTAGCGGGGGGGCCCCCGGAGTAGATACGCAGTATTTT
CDR3 protein: CAWISGGAPGVDTQYF

V gene: TRBV19
D gene: TRBD1
clone size: -
J gene: TRBJ2-7
CDR3 DNA: TGTGCCAGTAGTACCAATACAGGGGGCGAGCAGTACTTC
CDR3 protein: CASSTNTGGEQYF